This T cell receptor (beta chain) was obtained from a study of blood T cell repertoires in COVID-19. The overall study: Spain, Italy and the United States supplied samples that represented acute and convalescent COVID-19. T cells, B-cell-depleted T cells, or PBMCs provided the cDNA or gDNA that served as material.

As processed by the authors: The assay estimated nucleated cells by amplifying reference gene primers. TCRdb's copy holds only in-frame clones and misses some; the assay was immunoSEQ multiplex PCR. The V and J calls and clone size are taken from that table; D and trimming were inferred from the DNA. The repertoire holds approximately 97,000 clones, roughly nine tenths seen once, with 1.7% in the top ten. V gave up 1 base and J gave up 5 bases; unmatched junction bases: 9. Germline-derived CDR1 and CDR2 are SGHNT and YYREEE (reference sequence). The CDR3 sequence is 16 residues long. The chain has TRBV5-4 and TRBJ1-1, with 9 bases fitting TRBD1. This TCR came from a man in his sixties with acute or convalescent COVID-19. The sequencing sample was made of peripheral blood. CDR3 sequence: CASSLNAGTGKTEAFF. The DNA of the CDR3 is TGTGCCAGCAGCTTGAATGCTGGGACAGGGAAGACTGAAGCTTTCTTT.